The source of this T cell receptor beta chain is a study of shared clonotypes between healthy human individuals. With regard to this clone: Its target is not known.

TCRdb's copy holds only in-frame clones and misses some; the assay was immunoSEQ multiplex PCR. Of approximately 1,500,000 clones listed, approximately 98% are singletons. With 4 bases clipped from V and 5 bases from J, the junction kept 13 bases outside the gene matches. Looked up from germline, CDR1 is SGHNT and CDR2 is YYREEE (reference sequence). This CDR3 region has 17 residues. The study's findings and limits: Memory subsets had estimated richness that was generally smaller than that of naive subsets. Sharing across four donors was highest in naive CD4 (roughly 5%) and lowest in memory CD8 (roughly 0.4%).

The split of CD4+ cells yielded CD45RA+ naive and CD45RA-negative memory subsets. The sequence derives from a young man in good health. The sample consisted of naive CD4+ T cells sorted from blood. This sample's subset: CD45RA+ positively selected. This chain joins TRBV5-4 and TRBJ2-1, with 9 positions matching TRBD2. CDR3 loop: CASSPSGLAAFDNEQFF. For the CDR3, the DNA is TGTGCCAGCAGCCCTTCGGGACTAGCCGCCTTTGACAATGAGCAGTTCTTC. Full variable domain (missing parts from reference TRBV5-4 and TRBJ2-1): ETGVTQSPTHLIKTRGQQVTLRCSSQSGHNTVSWYQQALGQGPQFIFQYYREEENGRGNFPPRFSGLQFPNYSSELNVNALELDDSALYLCASSPSGLAAFDNEQFFGPGTRLTVL.